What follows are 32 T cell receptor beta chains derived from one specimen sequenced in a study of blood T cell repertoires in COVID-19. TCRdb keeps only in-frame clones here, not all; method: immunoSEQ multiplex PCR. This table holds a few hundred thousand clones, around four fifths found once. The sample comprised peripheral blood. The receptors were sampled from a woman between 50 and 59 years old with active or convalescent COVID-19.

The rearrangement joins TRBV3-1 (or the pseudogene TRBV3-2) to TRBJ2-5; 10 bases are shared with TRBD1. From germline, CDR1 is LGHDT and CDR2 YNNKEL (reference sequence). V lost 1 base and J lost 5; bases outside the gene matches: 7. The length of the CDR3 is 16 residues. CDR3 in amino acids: CASSQGKTGGSETQYF. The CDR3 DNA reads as TGTGCCAGCAGCCAAGGTAAGACAGGGGGCTCGGAGACCCAGTACTTC.

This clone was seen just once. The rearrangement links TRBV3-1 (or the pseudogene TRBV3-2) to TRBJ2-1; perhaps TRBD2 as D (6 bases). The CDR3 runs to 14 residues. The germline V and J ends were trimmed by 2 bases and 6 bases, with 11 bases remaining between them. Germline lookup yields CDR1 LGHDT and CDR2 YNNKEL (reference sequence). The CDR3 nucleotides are TGTGCCAGCAGCCAAAGGAGGGGAGGCAATGAGCAGTTCTTC. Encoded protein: CASSQRRGGNEQFF.

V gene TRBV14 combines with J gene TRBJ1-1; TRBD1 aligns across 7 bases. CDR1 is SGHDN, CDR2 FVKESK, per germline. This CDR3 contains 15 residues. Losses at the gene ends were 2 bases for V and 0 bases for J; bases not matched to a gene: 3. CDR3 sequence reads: CASSQRQGLNTEAFF. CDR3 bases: TGTGCCAGCAGCCAACGACAGGGCCTGAACACTGAAGCTTTCTTT. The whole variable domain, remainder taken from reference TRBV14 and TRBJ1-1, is EAGVTQFPSHSVIEKGQTVTLRCDPISGHDNLYWYRRVMGKEIKFLLHFVKESKQDESGMPNNRFLAERTGGTYSTLKVQPAELEDSGVYFCASSQRQGLNTEAFFGQGTRLTVV.

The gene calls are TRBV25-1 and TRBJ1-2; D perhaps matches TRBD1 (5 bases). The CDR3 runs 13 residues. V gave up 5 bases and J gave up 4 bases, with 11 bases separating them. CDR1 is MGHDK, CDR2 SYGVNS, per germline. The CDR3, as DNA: TGTGCCAGCAGTTTGCAGGGTACCTATGGCTACACCTTC. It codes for CASSLQGTYGYTF.

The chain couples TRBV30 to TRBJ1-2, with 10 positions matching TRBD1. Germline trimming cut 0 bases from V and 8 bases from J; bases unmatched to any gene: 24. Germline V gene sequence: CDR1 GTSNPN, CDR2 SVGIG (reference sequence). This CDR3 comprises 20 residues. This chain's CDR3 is CAWSVLFSDTGGQGRTGYTF. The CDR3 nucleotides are TGTGCCTGGAGTGTTCTTTTCTCTGATACGGGGGGACAGGGGAGGACCGGCTACACCTTC.

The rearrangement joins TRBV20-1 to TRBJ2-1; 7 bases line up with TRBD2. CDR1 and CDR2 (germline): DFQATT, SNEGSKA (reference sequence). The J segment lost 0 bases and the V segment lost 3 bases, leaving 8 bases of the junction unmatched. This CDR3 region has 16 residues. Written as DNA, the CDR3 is TGCAGTGCTAGTTCGTCTAGCGGAGGCTCCTACAATGAGCAGTTCTTC. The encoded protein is CSASSSSGGSYNEQFF.

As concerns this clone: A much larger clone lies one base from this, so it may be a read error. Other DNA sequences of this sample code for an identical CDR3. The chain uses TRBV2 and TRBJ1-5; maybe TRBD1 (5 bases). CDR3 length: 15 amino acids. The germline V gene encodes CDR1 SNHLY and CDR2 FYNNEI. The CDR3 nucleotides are TGTGCCAGCAGGGCTGGGACGGGAGGCAATCAGCCCCAACATTTT. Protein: CASRAGTGGNQPQHF.

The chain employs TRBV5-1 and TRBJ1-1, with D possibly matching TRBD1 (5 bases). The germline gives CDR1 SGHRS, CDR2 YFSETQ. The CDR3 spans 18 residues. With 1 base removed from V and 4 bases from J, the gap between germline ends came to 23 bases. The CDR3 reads CASSLTLGLSRDPTEAFF. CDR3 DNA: TGCGCCAGCAGCTTGACCTTGGGACTAAGTAGGGACCCCACTGAAGCTTTCTTT.

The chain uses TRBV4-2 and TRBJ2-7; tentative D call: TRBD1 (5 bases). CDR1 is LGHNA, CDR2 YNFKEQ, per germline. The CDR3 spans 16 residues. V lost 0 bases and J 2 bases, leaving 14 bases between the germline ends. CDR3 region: CASSQDEAGLTYEQYF. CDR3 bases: TGTGCCAGCAGCCAAGATGAGGCAGGGCTCACCTACGAGCAGTACTTC.

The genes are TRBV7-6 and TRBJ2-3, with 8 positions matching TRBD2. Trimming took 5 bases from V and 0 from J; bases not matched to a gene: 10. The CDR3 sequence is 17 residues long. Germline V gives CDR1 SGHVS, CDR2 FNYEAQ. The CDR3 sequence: CASSPRSAGGSTDTQYF. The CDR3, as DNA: TGTGCCAGCAGCCCCCGCTCGGCGGGAGGTAGCACAGATACGCAGTATTTT.

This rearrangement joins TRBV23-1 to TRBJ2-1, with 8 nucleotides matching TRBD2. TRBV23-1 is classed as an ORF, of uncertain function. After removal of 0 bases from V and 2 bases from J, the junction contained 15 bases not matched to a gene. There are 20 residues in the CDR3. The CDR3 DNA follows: TGCGCCAGCAGTCAATCAAAAAAAAGCGGGAGTGGGCCAACCTACAATGAGCAGTTCTTC. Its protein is CASSQSKKSGSGPTYNEQFF.

The CDR3 loop reads CASTPGGSGNTIYF. The CDR3 region has the DNA TGTGCCAGCACCCCAGGGGGCTCTGGAAACACCATATATTTT. J is TRBJ1-3 and V is TRBV6-5, with 7 bases fitting TRBD1. J was trimmed by 0 bases and V by 7 bases; bases with no gene match: 3. Germline V gene sequence: CDR1 MNHEY, CDR2 SVGAGI. This CDR3 region has 14 residues.

The CDR3 DNA reads as TGTGCCAGCAGCCCCAAGCTTCGGTACAGAGCGGGGAGTTATGGCTACACCTTC. Encoded protein: CASSPKLRYRAGSYGYTF. This sequence joins TRBV3-1 (or the pseudogene TRBV3-2) and TRBJ1-2; D remains unclear. V gave up 4 bases and J gave up 5 bases, with 26 bases separating them. The germline V gene has CDR1 LGHDT and CDR2 YNNKEL (reference sequence). The CDR3 contains 18 residues.

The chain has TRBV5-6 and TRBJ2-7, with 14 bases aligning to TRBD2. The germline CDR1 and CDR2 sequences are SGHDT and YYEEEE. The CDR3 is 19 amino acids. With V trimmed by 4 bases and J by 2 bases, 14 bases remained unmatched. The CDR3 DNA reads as TGTGCCAGCAGCCCGGACGCCGGACTAGCGGGAGGTTCCACCTACGAGCAGTACTTC. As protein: CASSPDAGLAGGSTYEQYF. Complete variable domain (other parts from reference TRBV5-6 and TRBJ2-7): DAGVTQSPTHLIKTRGQQVTLRCSPKSGHDTVSWYQQALGQGPQFIFQYYEEEERQRGNFPDRFSGHQFPNYSSELNVNALLLGDSALYLCASSPDAGLAGGSTYEQYFGPGTRLTVT.

The chain's CDR3 is CASSQTTGENQPQHF. DNA of the CDR3: TGTGCCAGCTCCCAGACGACAGGGGAAAATCAGCCCCAGCATTTT. The V gene is TRBV18, the J gene TRBJ1-5; TRBD1 matches 8 bases. CDR1 and CDR2 (germline): KGHSH, LQKENI. With 6 bases clipped from V and 4 bases from J, the junction kept 8 bases outside the gene matches. The CDR3 contains 15 residues.

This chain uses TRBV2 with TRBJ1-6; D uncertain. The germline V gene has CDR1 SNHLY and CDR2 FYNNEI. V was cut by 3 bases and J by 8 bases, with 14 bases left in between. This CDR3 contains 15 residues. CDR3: CASSDGPGMYSPLHF. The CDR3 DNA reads TGTGCCAGCAGTGACGGGCCCGGGATGTATTCACCCCTCCACTTT. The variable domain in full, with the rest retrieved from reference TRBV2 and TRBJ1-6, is EPEVTQTPSHQVTQMGQEVILRCVPISNHLYFYWYRQILGQKVEFLVSFYNNEISEKSEIFDDQFSVERPDGSNFTLKIRSTKLEDSAMYFCASSDGPGMYSPLHFGNGTRLTVT.

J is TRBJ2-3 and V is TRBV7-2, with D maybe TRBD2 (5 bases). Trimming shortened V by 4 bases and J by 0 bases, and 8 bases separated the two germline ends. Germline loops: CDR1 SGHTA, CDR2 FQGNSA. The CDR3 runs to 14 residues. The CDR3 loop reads CASSSGYSTDTQYF. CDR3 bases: TGTGCCAGCAGCTCGGGGTATAGCACAGATACGCAGTATTTT.

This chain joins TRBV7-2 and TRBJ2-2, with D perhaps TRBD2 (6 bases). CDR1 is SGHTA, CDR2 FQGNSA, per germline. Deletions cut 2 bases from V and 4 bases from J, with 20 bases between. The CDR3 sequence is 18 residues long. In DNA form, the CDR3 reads TGTGCCAGCAGCTTAACGAGGGCGGGTGGGGGACTCACCGGGGAGCTGTTTTTT. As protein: CASSLTRAGGGLTGELFF.

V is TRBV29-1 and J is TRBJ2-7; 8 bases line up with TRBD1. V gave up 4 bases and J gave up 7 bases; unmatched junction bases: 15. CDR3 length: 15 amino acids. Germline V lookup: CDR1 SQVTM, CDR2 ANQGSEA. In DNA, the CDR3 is TGCAGCGTTGTTCCAAGGGCAGGGGGCGCTCGTGAGCAGTACTTC. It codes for CSVVPRAGGAREQYF.

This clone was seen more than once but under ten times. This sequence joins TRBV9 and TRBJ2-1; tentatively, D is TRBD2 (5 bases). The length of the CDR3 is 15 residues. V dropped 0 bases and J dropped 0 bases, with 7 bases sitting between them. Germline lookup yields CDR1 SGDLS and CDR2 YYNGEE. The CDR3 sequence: CASSVAGLSYNEQFF. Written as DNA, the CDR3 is TGTGCCAGCAGCGTAGCTGGACTCTCCTACAATGAGCAGTTCTTC.

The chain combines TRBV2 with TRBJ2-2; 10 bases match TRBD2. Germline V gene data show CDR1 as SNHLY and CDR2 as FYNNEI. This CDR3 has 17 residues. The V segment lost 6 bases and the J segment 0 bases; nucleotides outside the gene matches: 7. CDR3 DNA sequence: TGTGCCAGCAGCGAGAATCTAGCGGGGGCGAACACCGGGGAGCTGTTTTTT. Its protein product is CASSENLAGANTGELFF.

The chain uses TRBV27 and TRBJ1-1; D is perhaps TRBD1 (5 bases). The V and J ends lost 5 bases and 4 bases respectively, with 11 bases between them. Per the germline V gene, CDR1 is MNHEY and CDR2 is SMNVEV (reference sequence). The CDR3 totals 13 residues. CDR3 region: CASSPRVGTEAFF. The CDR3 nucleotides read TGTGCCAGCAGTCCCAGGGTAGGCACTGAAGCTTTCTTT.

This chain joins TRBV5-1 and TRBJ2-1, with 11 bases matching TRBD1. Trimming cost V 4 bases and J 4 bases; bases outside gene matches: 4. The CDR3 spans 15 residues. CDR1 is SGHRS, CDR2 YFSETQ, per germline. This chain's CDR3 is CASSPGQGAYNEQFF. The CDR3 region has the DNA TGCGCCAGCAGCCCCGGACAGGGGGCTTACAATGAGCAGTTCTTC.

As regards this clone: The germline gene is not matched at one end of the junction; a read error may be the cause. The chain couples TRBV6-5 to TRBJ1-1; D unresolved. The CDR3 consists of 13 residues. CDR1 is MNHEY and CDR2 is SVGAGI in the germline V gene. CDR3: CASSYSRNAEAFF. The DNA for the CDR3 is TGTGCCAGCAGTTACTCGAGGAACGCTGAAGCTTTCTTT.

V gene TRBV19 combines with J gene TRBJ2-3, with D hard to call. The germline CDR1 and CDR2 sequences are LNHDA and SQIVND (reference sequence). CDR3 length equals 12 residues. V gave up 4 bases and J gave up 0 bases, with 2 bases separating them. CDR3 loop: CASSTSTDTQYF. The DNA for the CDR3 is TGTGCCAGTAGTACTAGCACAGATACGCAGTATTTT.

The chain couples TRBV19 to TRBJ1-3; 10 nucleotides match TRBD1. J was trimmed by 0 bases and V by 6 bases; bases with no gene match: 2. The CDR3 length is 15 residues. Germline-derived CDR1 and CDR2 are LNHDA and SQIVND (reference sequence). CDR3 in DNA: TGTGCCAGTAGGAGGACAGGGGGCTCTGGAAACACCATATATTTT. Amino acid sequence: CASRRTGGSGNTIYF.

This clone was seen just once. Here the CDR3 reads CASSYSGTGRLRQPQHF. CDR3 bases: TGTGCCAGCAGCTATAGCGGGACAGGGCGGTTGAGGCAGCCCCAGCATTTT. The gene calls are TRBV6-2 or TRBV6-3 and TRBJ1-5, with TRBD1 identical over 9 bases. CDR3 length: 17 amino acids. The junction had 16 bases not matched to a gene; V was cut back by 6 bases and J by 7 bases. The germline CDR1 and CDR2 sequences are MNHEY and SVGEGT.

The CDR3 nucleotides are TGTGCCAGCAGATTAGAGGGAACAGGGGGCCACGAGCAGTACTTC. This codes for CASRLEGTGGHEQYF. This sequence joins TRBV27 and TRBJ2-7, with 9 positions matching TRBD1. CDR3 length: 15 residues. CDR1 is MNHEY, CDR2 SMNVEV, per germline (reference sequence). After removal of 6 bases from V and 5 bases from J, the junction contained 11 bases not matched to a gene.

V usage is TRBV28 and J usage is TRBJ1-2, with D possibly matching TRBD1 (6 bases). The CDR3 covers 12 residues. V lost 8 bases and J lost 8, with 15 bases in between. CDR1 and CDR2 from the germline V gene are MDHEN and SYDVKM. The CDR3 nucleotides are TGTGCCAGCGGGACAAGGACGGAGGGCTACACCTTC. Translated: CASGTRTEGYTF.

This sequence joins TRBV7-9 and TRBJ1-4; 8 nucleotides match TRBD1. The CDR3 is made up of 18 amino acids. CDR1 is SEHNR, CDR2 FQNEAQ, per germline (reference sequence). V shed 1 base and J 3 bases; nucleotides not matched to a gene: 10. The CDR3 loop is CASSLEFRQGLANEKLFF. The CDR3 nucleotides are TGTGCCAGCAGCTTAGAGTTTCGACAGGGGTTGGCTAATGAAAAACTGTTTTTT.

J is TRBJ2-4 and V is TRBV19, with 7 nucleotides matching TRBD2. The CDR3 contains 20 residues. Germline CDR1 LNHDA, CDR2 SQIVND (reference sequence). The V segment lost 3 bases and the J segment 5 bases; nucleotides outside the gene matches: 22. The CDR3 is CASSIWALAGAGLGENIQYF. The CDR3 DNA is TGTGCCAGTAGTATTTGGGCGCTGGCGGGAGCTGGTTTAGGGGAAAACATTCAGTACTTC.

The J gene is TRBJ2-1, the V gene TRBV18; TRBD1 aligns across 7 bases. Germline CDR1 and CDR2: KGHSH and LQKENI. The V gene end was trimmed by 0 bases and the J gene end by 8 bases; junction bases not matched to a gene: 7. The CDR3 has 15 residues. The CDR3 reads CASSPPSVQGDEQFF. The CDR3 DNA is TGTGCCAGCTCACCACCAAGCGTCCAGGGGGATGAGCAGTTCTTC.